This T cell receptor beta chain emerged from a study of regulatory T cells in long-lasting Graves disease. The CDR3 has 15 amino acids. V lost 4 bases to trimming and J lost 8 bases, with 18 bases between them. Germline values: CDR1 SGHRS, CDR2 YFSETQ. Described time point: newly diagnosed GD, antithyroid drugs for less than 3 months. RNA isolated from PBMCs was used to make the TCR library. Combining iRepertoire HTBI primers with Arm-PCR of CDR3 regions, the authors built TCR beta libraries. From the multiplex PCR reads, TCRdb called clonotypes with MiXCR, one entry per CDR3 protein. The sample has 500,000 or so distinct CDR3 sequences; about 14% are singletons. This sample also appeared in a second study, on T cells in Graves' hyperthyroidism and ophthalmopathy. That source adds: Model output signaled ophthalmopathy a median 6.5 months ahead of onset.

This specimen consisted of peripheral blood mononuclear cells (PBMCs), obtained at new diagnosis, from a patient treated with antithyroid drugs. The chain recombines TRBV5-1 with TRBJ1-4; D call uncertain. The TCR comes from a woman aged 50 to 60 with Graves disease. The CDR3 loop reads CASSLEGFRTEKLFF. The CDR3 bases are TGCGCCAGCAGCCTCGAGGGTTTTCGGACGGAAAAACTGTTTTTT.